The clone carrying this TCR beta chain was seen only once. Its antigen is currently unknown. CDR1 and CDR2 (germline): GTSNPN, SVGIG (reference sequence). The CDR3 has 14 residues. Trimming took off 5 bases at V and 10 bases at J, with 21 bases between the two ends. Indicated treatment: oral pan-JAK inhibitor, 5-10 mg twice daily. In alopecia areata patients, both lesional scalp punch biopsies and peripheral blood were collected. Reverse transcription of extracted RNA yielded cDNA, which provided the sequencing template. The protocol was immunoSEQ multiplex PCR, while the TCRdb copy is restricted to in-frame clones and leaves out a portion. The top ten hold approximately 1.7% of the sample, which has 250,000 to 300,000 clones, about 62% seen once. This specimen belongs to a study of CD8+ T cells in alopecia areata. General study results and limits: Links between baseline CD8+ expansion and response need larger treated cohorts.

The receptor's source is a human donor with alopecia areata. V and J are TRBV30 and TRBJ2-1, with a possible D match to TRBD2 (7 bases). The sample here was CD4+ T cells sorted from blood, taken at week 24, from a patient treated with tofacitinib. The CDR3 loop is CAWCFGGARGEQFF. CDR3 in DNA: TGTGCCTGGTGTTTTGGGGGGGCCCGGGGAGAGCAGTTCTTC.